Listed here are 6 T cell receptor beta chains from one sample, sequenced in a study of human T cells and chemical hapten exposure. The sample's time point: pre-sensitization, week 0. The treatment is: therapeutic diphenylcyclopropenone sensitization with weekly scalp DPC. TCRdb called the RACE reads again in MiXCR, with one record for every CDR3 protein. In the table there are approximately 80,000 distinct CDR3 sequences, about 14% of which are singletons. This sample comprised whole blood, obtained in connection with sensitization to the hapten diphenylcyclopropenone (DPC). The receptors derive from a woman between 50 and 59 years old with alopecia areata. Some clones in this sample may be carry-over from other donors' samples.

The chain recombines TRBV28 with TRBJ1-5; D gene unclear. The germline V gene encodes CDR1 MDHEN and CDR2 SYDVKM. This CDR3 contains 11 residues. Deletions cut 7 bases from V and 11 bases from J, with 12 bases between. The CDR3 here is CASTGLLAQHF. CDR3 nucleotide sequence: TGTGCCAGCACTGGACTTTTGGCCCAGCATTTT.

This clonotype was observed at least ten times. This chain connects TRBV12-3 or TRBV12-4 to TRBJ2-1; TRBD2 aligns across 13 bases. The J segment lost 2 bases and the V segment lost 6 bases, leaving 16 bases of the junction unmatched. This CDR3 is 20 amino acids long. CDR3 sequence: CASSSRALLAGGRTYNEQFF. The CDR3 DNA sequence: TGTGCCAGCAGCTCCAGGGCGTTACTAGCGGGAGGGAGAACCTACAATGAGCAGTTCTTC.

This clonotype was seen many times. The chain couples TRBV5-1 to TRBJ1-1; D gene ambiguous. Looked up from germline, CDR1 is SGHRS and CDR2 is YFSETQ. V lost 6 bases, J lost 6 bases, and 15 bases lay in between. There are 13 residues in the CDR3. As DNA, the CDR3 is TGCGCCAGCAACCAACCCAATGGGCCTGAAGCTTTCTTT. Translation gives CASNQPNGPEAFF. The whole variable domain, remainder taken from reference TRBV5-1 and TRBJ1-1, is KAGVTQTPRYLIKTRGQQVTLSCSPISGHRSVSWYQQTPGQGLQFLFEYFSETQRNKGNFPGRFSGRQFSNSRSEMNVSTLELGDSALYLCASNQPNGPEAFFGQGTRLTVV.

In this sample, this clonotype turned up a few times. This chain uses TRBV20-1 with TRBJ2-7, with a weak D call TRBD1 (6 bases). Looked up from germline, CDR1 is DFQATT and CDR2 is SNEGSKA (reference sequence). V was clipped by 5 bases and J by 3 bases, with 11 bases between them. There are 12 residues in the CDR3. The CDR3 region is CSARDTNYEQYF. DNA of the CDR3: TGCAGTGCTCGGGACACGAACTACGAGCAGTACTTC.

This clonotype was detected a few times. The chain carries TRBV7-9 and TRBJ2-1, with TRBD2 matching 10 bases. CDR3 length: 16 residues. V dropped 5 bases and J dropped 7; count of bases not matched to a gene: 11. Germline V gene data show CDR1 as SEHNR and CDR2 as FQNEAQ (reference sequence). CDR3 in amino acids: CASSKSSGSGPNEQFF. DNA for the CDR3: TGTGCCAGCAGCAAATCTAGCGGGAGTGGGCCGAATGAGCAGTTCTTC.

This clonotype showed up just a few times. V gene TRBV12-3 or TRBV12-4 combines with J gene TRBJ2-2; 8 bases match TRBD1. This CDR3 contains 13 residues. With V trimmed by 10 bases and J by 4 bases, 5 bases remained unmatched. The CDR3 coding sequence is TGTGCCACCTCAGGGGGCCTCACCGGGGAGCTGTTTTTT. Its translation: CATSGGLTGELFF.